This TCR beta chain was sequenced for a study of graft-versus-host responses after intestinal transplantation. Overall study: Recipients across the board were started on anti-thymocyte globulin induction, then kept on tacrolimus and steroids for about 3 years.

Turning to this clone: Its antigen is undetermined.

Profiled with immunoSEQ multiplex PCR; TCRdb holds only in-frame clones, not every one. Found here are thousands of clones, approximately 90% of them singletons; the top ten hold roughly 1.5%. Study findings and constraints: GvH clones appeared in recipient marrow, some first in ileum or blood.

Trimming cost V 5 bases and J 0 bases, with 8 bases left between them. The CDR3 runs to 13 residues. Per germline, CDR1 SGHDN and CDR2 FVKESK. V gene TRBV14 combines with J gene TRBJ2-7; D is uncertain. Sample: PBMCs, taken about 30 days after intestinal transplant. The origin of this receptor is a human patient who received an intestinal transplant, so some T cells may come from the graft donor. CDR3 sequence reads: CASSSPDSYEQYF. Written as DNA, the CDR3 is TGTGCCAGCAGCTCCCCCGACTCCTACGAGCAGTACTTC.